Listed below are T cell receptor beta chains from one sample, sequenced in a study of cytomegalovirus exposure and HLA in healthy donors. The assay was immunoSEQ multiplex PCR, and TCRdb's table has in-frame clones only and misses some. The sample carries some 80,000 clones, roughly 79% recorded once. Sequencing was performed on PBMCs. The source is a man aged 40-49 years in good health and CMV-seronegative. Both conserved end residues are part of each CDR3. The order of the fields is clone size, D gene, V gene, J gene, CDR3 protein, CDR3 DNA. A D gene is named only where the DNA matches it firmly. Size values are once, few and many counts, or a class for expanded clones, and some rows have none.

clone_size: -; d_call: -; v_call: TRBV19; j_call: TRBJ2-7; cdr3_aa: CASSSASTRPYEQYF; cdr3_nt: TGTGCCAGTAGTTCGGCCTCGACTCGGCCCTACGAGCAGTACTTC
clone_size: -; d_call: -; v_call: TRBV5-1; j_call: TRBJ1-2; cdr3_aa: CASSPDSNFGYTF; cdr3_nt: TGCGCCAGCAGCCCGGACAGTAACTTCGGCTACACCTTC
clone_size: -; d_call: TRBD1; v_call: TRBV11-2; j_call: TRBJ2-6; cdr3_aa: CASSYYGDRELGANVLTF; cdr3_nt: TGTGCCAGCAGCTACTATGGGGACAGGGAGCTTGGGGCCAACGTCCTGACTTTC
clone_size: -; d_call: -; v_call: TRBV7-2; j_call: TRBJ1-4; cdr3_aa: CASSPSQGLQEKLFF; cdr3_nt: TGTGCCAGCAGCCCCTCACAGGGACTACAGGAAAAACTGTTTTTT
clone_size: -; d_call: -; v_call: TRBV6-6; j_call: TRBJ1-1; cdr3_aa: CASSGGYQRAFF; cdr3_nt: TGTGCCAGCAGCGGGGGATACCAGAGGGCTTTCTTT
clone_size: -; d_call: TRBD1; v_call: TRBV27; j_call: TRBJ2-7; cdr3_aa: CASSIRDRGYEQYF; cdr3_nt: TGTGCCAGCAGTATCCGGGACAGGGGCTACGAGCAGTACTTC
clone_size: -; d_call: TRBD2; v_call: TRBV6-4; j_call: TRBJ2-2; cdr3_aa: CASSAGGNTGELFF; cdr3_nt: TGTGCCAGCAGTGCGGGGGGGAACACCGGGGAGCTGTTTTTT
clone_size: once; d_call: -; v_call: TRBV19; j_call: TRBJ1-1; cdr3_aa: CASSISGALNTEAFF; cdr3_nt: TGTGCCAGTAGTATTTCAGGGGCCCTGAACACTGAAGCTTTCTTT
clone_size: few; d_call: -; v_call: TRBV7-9; j_call: TRBJ2-7; cdr3_aa: CASSLRQSSYEQYF; cdr3_nt: TGTGCCAGCAGCCTTCGACAGAGCTCCTACGAGCAGTACTTC
clone_size: -; d_call: -; v_call: TRBV2; j_call: TRBJ2-3; cdr3_aa: CASSTPPGQDSTDTQYF; cdr3_nt: TGTGCCAGCAGTACCCCCCCAGGACAAGATAGCACAGATACGCAGTATTTT
clone_size: -; d_call: -; v_call: TRBV27; j_call: TRBJ1-2; cdr3_aa: CASSLTGYYGYTF; cdr3_nt: TGTGCCAGCAGTTTAACAGGGTACTATGGCTACACCTTC
clone_size: -; d_call: TRBD2; v_call: TRBV7-9; j_call: TRBJ2-7; cdr3_aa: CASSLGAGLAGYEQYF; cdr3_nt: TGTGCCAGCAGCTTAGGGGCGGGACTAGCGGGATACGAGCAGTACTTC
clone_size: -; d_call: -; v_call: TRBV7-8; j_call: TRBJ1-1; cdr3_aa: CASFPGVGVGEAFF; cdr3_nt: TGTGCCAGCTTTCCGGGAGTTGGGGTTGGAGAAGCTTTCTTT